This T cell receptor (beta chain) was retrieved from a study of OX40 agonist ivuxolimab in advanced cancers. Study background: Melanoma, hepatocellular carcinoma, head and neck or renal cell cancer occurred in dose-escalation patients. General study results and limits: Expanded peripheral T cells had an undetermined antigen specificity.

In the case of this clone: Its antigen is unknown.

TCRdb keeps only in-frame clones here, not all; method: immunoSEQ multiplex PCR. In the table there are tens of thousands of clones, roughly 84% of which are singletons. The CDR3 sequence is 13 residues long. Trimming took off 3 bases at V and 1 base at J, with 6 bases between the two ends. Germline loops: CDR1 SGHAT, CDR2 FQNNGV. The sequence was obtained from an adult with an advanced solid tumor such as melanoma, head and neck, liver or kidney cancer. The sample in question was CD4+ or CD8+ T cells sorted from blood, obtained in a trial of the OX40 agonist ivuxolimab. This rearrangement joins TRBV11-2 to TRBJ1-1; D not resolved. Here the CDR3 DNA reads TGTGCCAGCAGCTTTCGACAGAACACTGAAGCTTTCTTT. It translates to CASSFRQNTEAFF. The whole variable domain, remainder taken from reference TRBV11-2 and TRBJ1-1, is EAGVAQSPRYKIIEKRQSVAFWCNPISGHATLYWYQQILGQGPKLLIQFQNNGVVDDSQLPKDRFSAERLKGVDSTLKIQPAKLEDSAVYLCASSFRQNTEAFFGQGTRLTVV.